This T cell receptor (beta chain) stems from a study of patients and donors after allogeneic stem cell transplantation. In TCRdb, the RT-PCR reads were re-called with MiXCR into one record per CDR3 protein. The sample has around 170,000 distinct CDR3 sequences; 20% to 25% are singletons. V trimming: 6 bases; J trimming: 5 bases; junction bases outside the gene matches: 8. The CDR3 runs 14 residues. CDR1 is DFQATT and CDR2 is SNEGSKA in the germline V gene (reference sequence). The TCR comes from a human donor who was either an allogeneic HSCT recipient or a stem cell or donor lymphocyte infusion donor (not recorded which). It is not recorded whose cells these are; they may come from a transplant donor. V gene TRBV20-1 combines with J gene TRBJ2-7, with 12 bases identical to TRBD2. Sequencing used blood, either unsorted or a sorted T cell fraction (not recorded which). The CDR3 DNA reads TGCAGTGCCCGACTAGCGGGAGTATACGACGAGCAGTACTTC. Encoded protein: CSARLAGVYDEQYF.